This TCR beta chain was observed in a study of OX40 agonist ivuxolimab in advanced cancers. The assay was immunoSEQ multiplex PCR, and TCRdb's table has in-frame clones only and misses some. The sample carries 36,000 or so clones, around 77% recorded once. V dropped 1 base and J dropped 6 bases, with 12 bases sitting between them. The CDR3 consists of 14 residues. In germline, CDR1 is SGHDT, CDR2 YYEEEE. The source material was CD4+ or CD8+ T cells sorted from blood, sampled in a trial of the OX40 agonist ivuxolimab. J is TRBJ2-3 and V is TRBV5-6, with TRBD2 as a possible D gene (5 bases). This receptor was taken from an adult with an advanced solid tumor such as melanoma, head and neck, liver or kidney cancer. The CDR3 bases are TGTGCCAGCAGCTTGTTCTACGGGATGGATACGCAGTATTTT. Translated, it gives CASSLFYGMDTQYF.